One and the same sample provided the 14 T cell receptor beta chains below, sequenced in a study of cytomegalovirus exposure and HLA in healthy donors. PCR used 60 Vbeta primers and 13 Jbeta primers. Generated by immunoSEQ multiplex PCR, the TCRdb table keeps only in-frame clones and is missing some. The sample consists of approximately 54,000 clones, about four fifths of them appearing once. Sequencing was carried out using PBMCs. Source of these receptors: a woman aged 18-35 years in good health and CMV-seronegative.

This chain uses TRBV28 with TRBJ2-3, with a tentative D call TRBD2 (5 bases). Germline CDR1 is MDHEN and CDR2 is SYDVKM. This CDR3 comprises 11 residues. Trimming stripped 6 bases from V and 8 bases from J, with 9 bases between. CDR3 nucleotides: TGTGCCAGCAGCAAAGCGGTTACGCAGTATTTT. It is translated as CASSKAVTQYF.

The rearrangement uses TRBV6-6 and TRBJ1-1, with D uncertain. Trimming pared 5 bases from V and 3 bases from J, leaving 10 bases between. The CDR3 consists of 13 residues. Per the germline V gene, CDR1 is MNHNY and CDR2 is SVGAGI (reference sequence). The DNA of the CDR3 is TGTGCCAGCAGTCCCCCCGGGTACACTGAAGCTTTCTTT. Translation gives CASSPPGYTEAFF.

The CDR3 is CASSSTVTGANVLTF. In DNA, the CDR3 is TGTGCCAGTAGCTCGACAGTCACTGGGGCCAACGTCCTGACTTTC. The genes are TRBV19 and TRBJ2-6; TRBD1 is a possible D gene (5 bases). The germline V and J ends were trimmed by 6 bases and 2 bases, with 11 bases remaining between them. CDR1 and CDR2 (germline): LNHDA, SQIVND (reference sequence). The CDR3 contains 15 residues.

J is TRBJ2-2 and V is TRBV27; D is undetermined. V was clipped by 5 bases and J by 0 bases, with 7 bases between them. CDR3 length equals 14 residues. CDR1 is MNHEY and CDR2 is SMNVEV in the germline V gene (reference sequence). The CDR3 here is CASSPFANTGELFF. Here the CDR3 DNA reads TGTGCCAGCAGTCCGTTCGCGAACACCGGGGAGCTGTTTTTT.

The gene calls are TRBV28 and TRBJ1-1, with D perhaps TRBD1 (6 bases). The CDR3 has 13 residues. V was pared by 5 bases and J by 11 bases, with 18 bases between. Germline CDR1 MDHEN, CDR2 SYDVKM. The CDR3 DNA follows: TGTGCCAGCAGTCTCCTGGGGGGGGCCGGGGCTTTCTTT. This codes for CASSLLGGAGAFF. Full variable domain (rest looked up from reference TRBV28 and TRBJ1-1): DVKVTQSSRYLVKRTGEKVFLECVQDMDHENMFWYRQDPGLGLRLIYFSYDVKMKEKGDIPEGYSVSREKKERFSLILESASTNQTSMYLCASSLLGGAGAFFGQGTRLTVV.

The table lists this clone with a count of one. The rearrangement uses TRBV27 and TRBJ1-5; D not certain. The CDR3 spans 12 residues. Germline CDR1 and CDR2: MNHEY and SMNVEV (reference sequence). V was clipped by 5 bases and J by 3 bases, with 5 bases between them. CDR3 sequence: CASSPPNQPQHF. The CDR3 DNA reads as TGTGCCAGCAGTCCTCCCAATCAGCCCCAGCATTTT.

J is TRBJ2-3 and V is TRBV14; 7 bases line up with TRBD1. Germline V lookup: CDR1 SGHDN, CDR2 FVKESK. There are 18 residues in the CDR3. J lost 1 base, V lost 4 bases, and 14 bases had no gene match. CDR3: CASSLRQGIRVGTDTQYF. CDR3 DNA: TGTGCCAGCAGCCTTCGACAGGGTATCCGGGTAGGCACAGATACGCAGTATTTT.

This clone has more than one count but fewer than ten. This chain joins TRBV28 and TRBJ1-5; TRBD1 matches at 7 bases. V gave up 5 bases and J gave up 3 bases; unmatched junction bases: 7. CDR3 length equals 15 residues. Germline V CDR1 and CDR2: MDHEN, SYDVKM. CDR3 nucleotide sequence: TGTGCCAGCAGTCCCTTCGGACAGGACAATCAGCCCCAGCATTTT. Translated: CASSPFGQDNQPQHF.

This clone was recorded only once. The chain links TRBV2 to TRBJ2-5; 9 nucleotides line up with TRBD2. The J call may be in error: the DNA end matches TRBJ2-7 better. CDR3 size: 14 residues. The germline V gene encodes CDR1 SNHLY and CDR2 FYNNEI. CDR3 residues: CASARLAESYEQYF. CDR3 sequence (DNA): TGTGCCAGCGCCCGACTAGCGGAATCCTACGAGCAGTACTTC.

The chain links TRBV19 to TRBJ2-2, with 8 bases fitting TRBD1. The CDR3 length is 14 residues. The trim removed 9 bases at V and 1 base at J, leaving 4 bases unmatched. The germline gives CDR1 LNHDA, CDR2 SQIVND (reference sequence). The CDR3 spells CASIGQGNTGELFF. As DNA, the CDR3 is TGTGCCAGCATAGGACAGGGGAACACCGGGGAGCTGTTTTTT.

The V and J genes are TRBV10-1 and TRBJ1-5; no clear D. Germline V gene data show CDR1 as WNHNN and CDR2 as SYGVQD (reference sequence). V was cut by 3 bases and J by 1 base, with 16 bases left in between. The CDR3 has 17 amino acids. CDR3 nucleotides: TGCGCCAGCAGTGACCCCGCTCGGTTGGTAAGCAATCAGCCCCAGCATTTT. It codes for CASSDPARLVSNQPQHF.

J is TRBJ2-5 and V is TRBV10-2, with unresolved D. The J call may be incorrect, as the DNA end agrees better with TRBJ2-7. The CDR3 has 13 residues. Germline V gene sequence: CDR1 WSHSY, CDR2 SAAADI. CDR3 residues: CASSGGSSYEQYF. CDR3 nucleotides: TGCGCCAGCAGTGGCGGCAGCTCCTACGAGCAGTACTTC.

The rearrangement joins TRBV28 to TRBJ2-3, with 11 bases fitting TRBD2. The CDR3 totals 18 residues. V lost 5 bases to trimming and J lost 1 base; unmatched junction nucleotides: 11. The germline CDR1 and CDR2 sequences are MDHEN and SYDVKM. The CDR3 DNA follows: TGTGCCAGCAGTCCCGTAGCGGGAGGGCCTGTGGGCACAGATACGCAGTATTTT. Its translation: CASSPVAGGPVGTDTQYF. Looking up the rest from reference TRBV28 and TRBJ2-3 gives the full variable domain: DVKVTQSSRYLVKRTGEKVFLECVQDMDHENMFWYRQDPGLGLRLIYFSYDVKMKEKGDIPEGYSVSREKKERFSLILESASTNQTSMYLCASSPVAGGPVGTDTQYFGPGTRLTVL.

As for this clone: A junction end diverges from the germline sequence, so it may reflect a read error. The chain has TRBV5-6 and TRBJ2-6, with 8 bases lining up with TRBD2. The germline gives CDR1 SGHDT, CDR2 YYEEEE. The CDR3 contains 19 residues. As DNA, the CDR3 is TGTGCCAGCAGCTCATACGGGGGGGGAGGGGGGTCTGGGGCCAACGGCCTGACTTTC. It encodes CASSSYGGGGGSGANGLTF.